The T cell receptor (beta chain) under discussion was sequenced for a study of monozygotic twins with inflammatory bowel disease. Study-wide points: Concordance status among twins (concordant versus discordant) showed no link to repertoire similarity, possibly from limited power.

Molecular identifiers with 6-nucleotide sample barcodes were added during cDNA synthesis via template switching. TCRdb re-called the 5' RACE reads and gives one entry per CDR3 protein, without DNA. The sample holds some 83,000 distinct CDR3 sequences. For this clonotype: As yet, its antigen is unknown.

The V gene's germline CDR1 is DFQATT and CDR2 SNEGSKA (reference sequence). The CDR3 is 16 amino acids. This sequence joins TRBV20-1 and TRBJ2-7; lacking DNA, the TRBD2 call made by TCRdb goes unchecked. This clonotype originated in a human donor with ulcerative colitis or Crohn's disease, or a healthy co-twin of an affected twin (not recorded which). The sequenced sample was blood. Here the CDR3 reads CSAPSIQRGITYEQYF.